Listed below are T cell receptor beta chains from one sample, sequenced in a study of T-cell memory formation after mild COVID-19. TCRdb called the 5' RACE reads again in MiXCR, with one record for every CDR3 protein. This repertoire shows almost 550,000 distinct CDR3 sequences, just over 20% found once; its top ten account for under 15%. The sample was PBMCs or a T cell subset sorted from them (not recorded which). The receptors stem from an adult woman who had mild COVID-19 (a few samples of this study predate the infection). Cell type and time point are not known. The CDR3 runs from the conserved cysteine through the conserved F or W. Fields, in order: clone size, V gene, D gene, J gene, CDR3 DNA, CDR3 protein. The D gene is left open where the match is weak. Clone size is shown for a subset of rows, as once, few, many or a class of expanded clone.

few	TRBV7-6	.	TRBJ2-1	TGTGCCAGCAGCTCAGCGGTAGTGGGGAATGAGCAGTTCTTC	CASSSAVVGNEQFF
few	TRBV6-6	.	TRBJ2-5	TGTGCCAGCTACTTCGGAGGGGCCGGAGAGACCCAGTACTTC	CASYFGGAGETQYF
few	TRBV20-1	.	TRBJ2-1	TGCAGTGCGGTGGCGGGCCGTACCAAGTTCTTC	CSAVAGRTKFF
.	TRBV11-2	.	TRBJ2-3	TGTGCCAGCGGCACGGGCTTCGTTAACACAGATACGCAGTATTTT	CASGTGFVNTDTQYF
few	TRBV29-1	.	TRBJ1-2	TGCAGCGTTGAATTGGTCTATGGCTACACCTTC	CSVELVYGYTF
few	TRBV5-1	.	TRBJ1-2	TGCGCCAGCAGCTTGGACCCATGGGACATTGGGGGCTACACCTTC	CASSLDPWDIGGYTF
few	TRBV7-3	.	TRBJ2-7	TGTGCCAGCAGCTCCGGGGCGGTCGAAGAGCAGTACTTC	CASSSGAVEEQYF
many	TRBV7-6	.	TRBJ2-3	TGTGCCAGCGGGGGACGGGGTCAGACCACAGATACGCAGTATTTT	CASGGRGQTTDTQYF
.	TRBV10-3	.	TRBJ2-2	TGTGCCATCGCGGGAAACACCGGGGAGCTGTTTTTT	CAIAGNTGELFF
.	TRBV9	.	TRBJ2-7	TGTGCCAGCAGCGTAGGCGACAGCAGAAACTACGAGCAGTACTTC	CASSVGDSRNYEQYF
few	TRBV7-9	.	TRBJ1-4	TGTGCCAGCAGCTCGACAGAGTTTAATGAAAAACTGTTTTTT	CASSSTEFNEKLFF
once	TRBV10-3	.	TRBJ1-1	TGTGCCATCAGAACAAACAGCGCTGAAGCTTTCTTT	CAIRTNSAEAFF
.	TRBV6-5	TRBD1	TRBJ2-5	TGTGCCAGCAGACTTGGACAGGGACACGAGACCCAGTACTTC	CASRLGQGHETQYF
.	TRBV5-4	TRBD2	TRBJ2-3	TGTGCCAGCAGCTACGGTCCTAGCGGGGGGGCCACTAGCACAGATACGCAGTATTTT	CASSYGPSGGATSTDTQYF
.	TRBV20-1	TRBD1	TRBJ1-4	TGCAGTGCGGAATACAGGGGGCTGGAAAAACTGTTTTTT	CSAEYRGLEKLFF
few	TRBV11-2	TRBD1	TRBJ2-1	TGTGCCAGCAGCCCCCAGACGTGGACAGGCAGCTCCTACAATGAGCAGTTCTTC	CASSPQTWTGSSYNEQFF
.	TRBV6-2/TRBV6-3	.	TRBJ2-2	TGTGCCAGCAACTACCCCAAGGCGACCGGGGAGCTGTTTTTT	CASNYPKATGELFF
few	TRBV4-2	.	TRBJ2-5	TGTGCCAGCAGCCAAGTAGCAGGTTCAGAGACCCAGTACTTC	CASSQVAGSETQYF
few	TRBV5-5	.	TRBJ1-6	TGTGCCAGCAGCCAAACAGGAATTAGGTCACCCCTCCACTTT	CASSQTGIRSPLHF
.	TRBV6-2/TRBV6-3	.	TRBJ2-1	TGTGCCAGCAGCCCCTACTACGCATCCTACAATGAGCAGTTCTTC	CASSPYYASYNEQFF
many	TRBV12-3/TRBV12-4	.	TRBJ2-3	TGTGCCAGCAGCTTATGGGGGTCCACAGATACGCAGTATTTT	CASSLWGSTDTQYF
.	TRBV5-1	.	TRBJ2-5	TGCGCCAGCAGCTTGGGGCAGACCCAGTACTTC	CASSLGQTQYF
.	TRBV5-4	TRBD2	TRBJ2-5	TGTGCCAGCAGCTTCGGACTAGCGGGGAAGGGTGAGACCCAGTACTTC	CASSFGLAGKGETQYF
.	TRBV4-1	.	TRBJ2-7	TGCGCCAGCAGCCAAGTCGGGCAGGTCGCCTACGAGCAGTACTTC	CASSQVGQVAYEQYF
few	TRBV11-2	TRBD2	TRBJ2-1	TGTGCCAGCAGCTTAGTCGGCGGGGGGGCCCGGATGAACAATGAGCAGTTCTTC	CASSLVGGGARMNNEQFF
.	TRBV9	TRBD1	TRBJ2-7	TGTGCCAGCAGCTCCAGACAGGGGGTGGACGAGCAGTACTTC	CASSSRQGVDEQYF
many	TRBV6-2/TRBV6-3	TRBD1	TRBJ1-1	TGTGCCAGCAGTGACCTTGGGACAGGGGGGACTGAAGCTTTCTTT	CASSDLGTGGTEAFF
.	TRBV21-1	.	TRBJ1-3	TGTGCCAGCCCGACCATCGACCAGAGAGGTGGAAACACCATATATTTT	CASPTIDQRGGNTIYF
few	TRBV4-1	TRBD2	TRBJ2-1	TGCGCCAGCAGCCAAGGATGGGCTAGCGGGGGGCACAATGAGCAGTTCTTC	CASSQGWASGGHNEQFF
.	TRBV18	.	TRBJ2-7	TGTGCCAGCTCACCATGGGGGGACGAGCAGTACTTC	CASSPWGDEQYF
.	TRBV4-1	TRBD1	TRBJ1-1	TGCGCCAGCAGCCAGATGGGACAGCCAAGGACTGAAGCTTTCTTT	CASSQMGQPRTEAFF
.	TRBV24-1	.	TRBJ2-5	TGTGCCACCAGTGACCCCGGACAGCACGGGGAGACCCAGTACTTC	CATSDPGQHGETQYF
few	TRBV29-1	.	TRBJ1-1	TGCAGCGCCCAGACAGGGAACACTGAAGCTTTCTTT	CSAQTGNTEAFF
few	TRBV20-1	.	TRBJ1-1	TGCAGTGCTAGAGGTCGTGGGGTATGGCACACTGAAGCTTTCTTT	CSARGRGVWHTEAFF
.	TRBV5-1	.	TRBJ2-7	TGCGCCAGCAGCCCCCCCGTTATCTACGAGCAGTACTTC	CASSPPVIYEQYF
.	TRBV7-2	TRBD2	TRBJ2-3	TGTGCCAGCAGCTTAGCACCTAGCGGGGGTGGTACAGATACGCAGTATTTT	CASSLAPSGGGTDTQYF
.	TRBV4-3	.	TRBJ1-3	TGCGCCAGCAGCCAAGTCGGCACGGCAGGCCAACGCTCTGGAAACACCATATATTTT	CASSQVGTAGQRSGNTIYF
.	TRBV7-9	TRBD2	TRBJ2-7	TGTGCCAGCAGCTTACCGACTAGCGAATACGAGCAGTACTTC	CASSLPTSEYEQYF
.	TRBV9	TRBD1	TRBJ1-5	TGTGCCAGCAGCCCACAGGACAGGGTTGAGCCCCAGCATTTT	CASSPQDRVEPQHF
.	TRBV10-3	.	TRBJ2-3	TGTGCCATCAGTGAGCCCCAAGGGAGCACAGATACGCAGTATTTT	CAISEPQGSTDTQYF
.	TRBV12-3/TRBV12-4	.	TRBJ2-7	TGTGCCAGCAGTTTCTCCATTGGGCGGCGCGAGCAGTACTTC	CASSFSIGRREQYF
few	TRBV5-1	TRBD1	TRBJ2-7	TGCGCCAGCAGCTTACCCGACAGGGTAGTGTACGAGCAGTACTTC	CASSLPDRVVYEQYF
few	TRBV24-1	.	TRBJ2-3	TGTGCCACCAGTGAAGCCTCGCGTGGGGCAGATACGCAGTATTTT	CATSEASRGADTQYF
.	TRBV19	TRBD1	TRBJ1-1	TGTGCCAGTAGTACGCTACAGGGGGTGGGCACTGAAGCTTTCTTT	CASSTLQGVGTEAFF
few	TRBV6-2/TRBV6-3	TRBD2	TRBJ2-7	TGTGCCAGCACAAAGAGACTAGCGGCCTCCTACGAGCAGTACTTC	CASTKRLAASYEQYF
few	TRBV5-1	.	TRBJ1-4	TGCGCCAGCAGCTTTTGGACGGGAGAAAAACTGTTTTTT	CASSFWTGEKLFF
many	TRBV7-2	TRBD2	TRBJ2-3	TGTGCCAGCAGCTTAGGAACTAGCGGTTCCGGGGTAGATACGCAGTATTTT	CASSLGTSGSGVDTQYF
few	TRBV20-1	.	TRBJ2-3	TGCAGTGCTTTACGGAGGGGTCAGGGCACAGATACGCAGTATTTT	CSALRRGQGTDTQYF
.	TRBV7-7	TRBD2	TRBJ2-1	TGTGCTAGCAGCTCGGGACTAGCGGGAGTTCATGAGCAGTTCTTC	CASSSGLAGVHEQFF
.	TRBV11-2	TRBD1	TRBJ1-3	TGTGCCAGCAGCCGAAGGCCAACAGGGGCGATATCCGGAAACACCATATATTTT	CASSRRPTGAISGNTIYF
few	TRBV9	TRBD1	TRBJ2-2	TGTGCCAGCAGCGTAGAAGGGGGCTTTGCCGGGGAGCTGTTTTTT	CASSVEGGFAGELFF
.	TRBV19	.	TRBJ1-5	TGTGCCAGTAGTATCGCAACAGTCAATCAGCCCCAGCATTTT	CASSIATVNQPQHF
few	TRBV28	.	TRBJ2-6	TGTGCCAGCAGTAGCACGGGGGCGCCTGGGGCCAACGTCCTGACTTTC	CASSSTGAPGANVLTF
few	TRBV5-6	.	TRBJ1-1	TGTGCCAGCAGCTTCATTAGCACCGGGAACGCTGAAGCTTTCTTT	CASSFISTGNAEAFF
few	TRBV7-2	TRBD2	TRBJ2-5	TGTGCCAGCAGCCCCCGATGGGGAGCGGGAGGGCCGGAGACCCAGTACTTC	CASSPRWGAGGPETQYF
.	TRBV19	.	TRBJ2-2	TGTGCCAGCCACGGGTTTGGTGGGGCCGGGGAGCTGTTTTTT	CASHGFGGAGELFF
many	TRBV6-6	TRBD1	TRBJ2-1	TGTGCCAGCAGGTCCGGGACAGGGGGGAATGAGCAGTTCTTC	CASRSGTGGNEQFF
few	TRBV12-3/TRBV12-4	.	TRBJ1-1	TGTGCCAGCAGGAGGGGACTGGACACTGAAGCTTTCTTT	CASRRGLDTEAFF
.	TRBV10-3	TRBD2	TRBJ2-7	TGTGCCATCGGGGAGGGTGGCGACGAGCAGTACTTC	CAIGEGGDEQYF
.	TRBV18	TRBD1	TRBJ2-3	TGTGCCAGCTCACCGCCCACGGGACAGATCACAGATACGCAGTATTTT	CASSPPTGQITDTQYF